These 31 T cell receptor beta chains were sequenced from one sample in a study of blood T cell repertoires in COVID-19. Sequencing used immunoSEQ multiplex PCR; TCRdb keeps in-frame clones, though not all of them. The data hold 140,000 or so clones, with 88% observed a single time. The sequenced material came from peripheral blood. The source is a man between 65 and 85 years old with acute or convalescent COVID-19.

V usage is TRBV19 and J usage is TRBJ1-2; 8 positions match TRBD1. The CDR3 extends over 14 amino acids. Germline V gene sequence: CDR1 LNHDA, CDR2 SQIVND (reference sequence). J lost 8 bases, V lost 3 bases, and 8 bases had no gene match. The CDR3 DNA is TGTGCCAGTAGTATTGCAGGGGGCGCAGAGGGCTACACCTTC. This encodes CASSIAGGAEGYTF.

The CDR3 DNA follows: TGTGCCAGCAGCCTGCGGACTGTGCAGGGGGAGCTGTTTTTT. It encodes CASSLRTVQGELFF. The V call is TRBV7-2, the J call TRBJ2-2, with D perhaps matching TRBD2 (5 bases). In germline, CDR1 is SGHTA, CDR2 FQGNSA. The germline V and J ends were trimmed by 5 bases and 8 bases, with 15 bases remaining between them. The CDR3 runs 14 residues.

This chain joins TRBV6-5 and TRBJ1-4; D not certain. CDR1 is MNHEY and CDR2 is SVGAGI in the germline V gene. Deletions cut 6 bases from V and 8 bases from J, with 13 bases between. The CDR3 totals 13 residues. CDR3 in amino acids: CASRPAAGEKLFF. CDR3 DNA: TGTGCCAGCAGGCCGGCCGCGGGGGAAAAACTGTTTTTT.

The chain has TRBV2 and TRBJ2-2, with D maybe TRBD2 (5 bases). In germline, CDR1 is SNHLY, CDR2 FYNNEI. Between the trimmed V and J ends, which lost 4 bases and 5 bases, there was a span of 17 bases. The CDR3 covers 16 residues. The CDR3: CASSGGNNLGTGELFF. The DNA of the CDR3 is TGTGCCAGCAGTGGAGGGAACAATTTGGGGACCGGGGAGCTGTTTTTT.

V is TRBV28 and J is TRBJ1-4, with D perhaps TRBD1 (6 bases). Germline assignment: CDR1 MDHEN and CDR2 SYDVKM. The CDR3 covers 17 residues. Trimming took off 1 base at V and 8 bases at J, with 20 bases between the two ends. The CDR3 nucleotides read TGTGCCAGCAGTTTATCACGGGGGGCCGTTTTAGAGGAAAAACTGTTTTTT. Translated, it gives CASSLSRGAVLEEKLFF.

The J gene is TRBJ2-7, the V gene TRBV7-9; possible D gene TRBD1, 6 bases. The V gene lost 3 bases and the J gene lost 5 bases, with 14 bases spanning the gap. CDR3 size: 14 residues. Germline lookup yields CDR1 SEHNR and CDR2 FQNEAQ (reference sequence). The CDR3, as DNA: TGTGCCAGCAGCTTTGCACAGGGTTCCCACGAGCAGTACTTC. Amino acid sequence: CASSFAQGSHEQYF.

This clone was recorded a few times. This chain joins TRBV5-1 and TRBJ1-5, with TRBD1 matching 8 bases. Trimming took 5 bases from V and 6 from J; bases not matched to a gene: 7. Germline V lookup: CDR1 SGHRS, CDR2 YFSETQ. The CDR3 is 14 residues long. The CDR3 DNA sequence: TGCGCCAGCAGTCCTGACAGGGGTGGTCAGCCCCAGCATTTT. The encoded protein is CASSPDRGGQPQHF.

The J gene is TRBJ2-3, the V gene TRBV18; 8 bases line up with TRBD1. With 2 bases clipped from V and 3 bases from J, the junction kept 7 bases outside the gene matches. CDR1 KGHSH and CDR2 LQKENI come from the germline V gene. The length of the CDR3 is 16 residues. CDR3 region: CASSPGQGSLTDTQYF. The CDR3 DNA is TGTGCCAGCTCACCAGGACAGGGTAGTTTAACAGATACGCAGTATTTT.

The genes are TRBV10-1 and TRBJ1-2, with 9 bases aligning to TRBD1. The germline V gene encodes CDR1 WNHNN and CDR2 SYGVQD (reference sequence). V gave up 5 bases and J gave up 4 bases; unmatched junction bases: 5. The CDR3 has 14 amino acids. The CDR3 is CASSPTTGGYGYTF. CDR3 nucleotide sequence: TGCGCCAGCAGTCCGACGACAGGGGGCTATGGCTACACCTTC.

The V gene is TRBV27, the J gene TRBJ1-1; no definite D call. The CDR3 has 13 amino acids. Germline V gene sequence: CDR1 MNHEY, CDR2 SMNVEV (reference sequence). The germline V and J ends were trimmed by 7 bases and 0 bases, with 9 bases remaining between them. CDR3 sequence (DNA): TGTGCCAGCAAGCTACAGCTGAACACTGAAGCTTTCTTT. Amino acid sequence: CASKLQLNTEAFF.

The chain has TRBV7-9 and TRBJ2-1, with 10 bases identical to TRBD2. The CDR3 runs 17 residues. Germline V CDR1 and CDR2: SEHNR, FQNEAQ (reference sequence). The V segment lost 1 base and the J segment 8 bases; nucleotides outside the gene matches: 11. CDR3 region: CASSLGLAGAGGHEQFF. CDR3 bases: TGTGCCAGCAGCTTAGGCCTAGCGGGGGCCGGTGGGCATGAGCAGTTCTTC. Complete variable domain (other parts from reference TRBV7-9 and TRBJ2-1): DTGVSQNPRHKITKRGQNVTFRCDPISEHNRLYWYRQTLGQGPEFLTYFQNEAQLEKSRLLSDRFSAERPKGSFSTLEIQRTEQGDSAMYLCASSLGLAGAGGHEQFFGPGTRLTVL.

The chain's CDR3 is CASSSNRGQETQYF. CDR3 bases: TGTGCCAGCAGCTCCAACCGGGGCCAAGAGACCCAGTACTTC. The chain links TRBV7-2 to TRBJ2-5, with D perhaps matching TRBD2 (5 bases). This CDR3 contains 14 residues. The germline V gene has CDR1 SGHTA and CDR2 FQGNSA. Trimming took 4 bases from V and 1 from J, leaving 10 bases between them.

The gene calls are TRBV7-2 and TRBJ2-6; 7 nucleotides match TRBD2. Unmatched junction bases numbered 7, after V lost 2 bases and J lost 0 bases. The CDR3 loop spans 18 amino acids. Germline-derived CDR1 and CDR2 are SGHTA and FQGNSA. The CDR3 loop reads CASSLFASGSSGANVLTF. CDR3 DNA: TGTGCCAGCAGCTTATTCGCTAGCGGAAGCTCTGGGGCCAACGTCCTGACTTTC.

The V and J genes are TRBV28 and TRBJ2-5; 10 nucleotides agree with TRBD2. Looked up from germline, CDR1 is MDHEN and CDR2 is SYDVKM. V shed 1 base, J shed 8 bases, and the junction held 10 bases outside the gene matches. CDR3 length: 16 residues. CDR3: CASSLSSGLAGETQYF. The CDR3 DNA sequence: TGTGCCAGCAGTTTATCGTCGGGGCTAGCGGGAGAAACCCAGTACTTC.

This clone was observed a single time. The chain uses TRBV7-3 and TRBJ2-1; the match to TRBD2 covers 9 bases. The CDR3 runs 15 residues. CDR1 is SGHTA and CDR2 is FQGTGA in the germline V gene. V dropped 1 base and J dropped 7; count of bases not matched to a gene: 5. The CDR3 region is CASSLKASGTNEQFF. DNA for the CDR3: TGTGCCAGCAGCTTAAAGGCTAGCGGGACTAATGAGCAGTTCTTC.

This sequence joins TRBV12-3 or TRBV12-4 and TRBJ2-7; D may be TRBD1 (5 bases). There are 12 residues in the CDR3. V lost 10 bases to trimming and J lost 6 bases, with 16 bases between them. CDR3 protein: CATALTQGEQYF. The CDR3 region has the DNA TGTGCCACCGCCCTGACTCAGGGCGAGCAGTACTTC.

The chain employs TRBV29-1 and TRBJ1-5; no clear D. Trimming took off 7 bases at V and 4 bases at J, with 11 bases between the two ends. Looked up from germline, CDR1 is SQVTM and CDR2 is ANQGSEA. The CDR3 covers 12 residues. CDR3 coding DNA: TGCAGCGCCCGAGAGGGAAATCAGCCCCAGCATTTT. Protein: CSAREGNQPQHF.

The J gene is TRBJ1-5, the V gene TRBV6-5; D perhaps matches TRBD1 (6 bases). The CDR3 covers 13 residues. Between the trimmed V and J ends, which lost 5 bases and 4 bases, there was a span of 9 bases. Germline CDR1 is MNHEY and CDR2 is SVGAGI. CDR3 region: CASSRTGNQPQHF. In nucleotides, the CDR3 is TGTGCCAGCAGTAGAACAGGGAATCAGCCCCAGCATTTT.

The gene calls are TRBV11-2 and TRBJ1-6; 8 bases map to TRBD1. Losses at the gene ends were 5 bases for V and 7 bases for J; bases not matched to a gene: 7. CDR1 and CDR2 (germline): SGHAT, FQNNGV. This CDR3 region has 15 residues. CDR3 in DNA: TGTGCCAGCAGCGCCCAGGGGGCTCCGAATTCACCCCTCCACTTT. Translation gives CASSAQGAPNSPLHF. Variable domain in full (rest from reference TRBV11-2 and TRBJ1-6): EAGVAQSPRYKIIEKRQSVAFWCNPISGHATLYWYQQILGQGPKLLIQFQNNGVVDDSQLPKDRFSAERLKGVDSTLKIQPAKLEDSAVYLCASSAQGAPNSPLHFGNGTRLTVT.

This sequence joins TRBV5-1 and TRBJ2-1; D perhaps matches TRBD2 (6 bases). CDR3 length: 14 residues. V lost 3 bases and J lost 8, with 15 bases in between. CDR1 is SGHRS and CDR2 is YFSETQ in the germline V gene. CDR3 residues: CASSSNAGSDEQFF. In DNA form, the CDR3 reads TGCGCCAGCAGCTCCAATGCGGGGAGCGATGAGCAGTTCTTC.

This sequence joins TRBV27 and TRBJ1-5; possibly TRBD1 for D (6 bases). This CDR3 has 14 amino acids. The germline CDR1 and CDR2 sequences are MNHEY and SMNVEV (reference sequence). The V and J ends lost 5 bases and 5 bases respectively, with 13 bases between them. Here the CDR3 DNA reads TGTGCCAGCAGTAAACAGGGCCCGGATCAGCCCCAGCATTTT. Translating it yields CASSKQGPDQPQHF.

This clone was found once. The chain couples TRBV27 to TRBJ1-6, with 8 nucleotides matching TRBD1. The length of the CDR3 is 14 residues. CDR1 and CDR2 from the germline V gene are MNHEY and SMNVEV (reference sequence). V gave up 6 bases and J gave up 9 bases; unmatched junction bases: 7. The CDR3 sequence: CASRFGQGVSPLHF. CDR3 DNA sequence: TGTGCCAGCAGATTCGGACAGGGAGTTTCACCCCTCCACTTT.

The chain joins TRBV21-1 to TRBJ1-2; TRBD1, the table's D call, lacks a check against the DNA. TRBV21-1 is designated a pseudogene. This CDR3 has 18 residues. The CDR3 reads CASTEEQTDREQTYGYTF. Written as DNA, the CDR3 is TGTGCCAGCACCGAAGAACAAACGGACAGGGAGCAGACCTATGGCTACACCTTC.

This sequence joins TRBV11-1 and TRBJ2-7; 8 bases agree with TRBD1. CDR1 is SGHAT, CDR2 FQDESV, per germline (reference sequence). The CDR3 contains 15 residues. Germline trimming cut 5 bases from V and 5 bases from J; bases unmatched to any gene: 11. The CDR3 is CASSRSGQGVDEQYF. CDR3 bases: TGTGCCAGCAGCCGAAGCGGACAGGGAGTCGACGAGCAGTACTTC.

The V gene is TRBV4-1, the J gene TRBJ2-5, with a possible D match to TRBD2 (7 bases). The CDR3 spans 13 residues. Trimming left V 5 bases short and J 5 bases short, with 12 bases between. Germline V CDR1 and CDR2: MGHRA, YSYEKL. DNA for the CDR3: TGCGCCAGCAGCAATAGGGGGGGGGAGACCCAGTACTTC. Translating it yields CASSNRGGETQYF.

The chain is built from TRBV12-3 or TRBV12-4 and TRBJ1-4; no clear D gene. This CDR3 region has 12 residues. Trimming cost V 5 bases and J 7 bases, with 8 bases left between them. The CDR3 DNA follows: TGTGCCAGCAGTCCCAGAACTGAAAAACTGTTTTTT. Encoded protein: CASSPRTEKLFF.

This clone has just one count. CDR3 in DNA: TGTGCCAGCAGCCACCTCCAGGGGTTCACAGATACGCAGTATTTT. Translated: CASSHLQGFTDTQYF. The chain carries TRBV11-1 and TRBJ2-3; TRBD1 is a possible D gene (6 bases). There are 15 residues in the CDR3. Germline loops: CDR1 SGHAT, CDR2 FQDESV (reference sequence). Trimming took off 5 bases at V and 2 bases at J, with 14 bases between the two ends. The full variable domain, its missing parts supplied by reference TRBV11-1 and TRBJ2-3, is EAEVAQSPRYKITEKSQAVAFWCDPISGHATLYWYRQILGQGPELLVQFQDESVVDDSQLPKDRFSAERLKGVDSTLKIQPAELGDSAMYLCASSHLQGFTDTQYFGPGTRLTVL.

This clone has just one count. The chain employs TRBV29-1 and TRBJ1-4; 9 bases align to TRBD1. The junction had 6 bases not matched to a gene; V was cut back by 7 bases and J by 6 bases. Germline lookup yields CDR1 SQVTM and CDR2 ANQGSEA. CDR3 length: 13 amino acids. The CDR3 bases are TGCAGCGCTAGACAGGGGGGTGATGAAAAACTGTTTTTT. Translating gives CSARQGGDEKLFF.

This clone appeared once. The V gene is TRBV7-9, the J gene TRBJ1-4, with D uncertain. Trimming left V 2 bases short and J 1 base short, with 5 bases between. The germline V gene encodes CDR1 SEHNR and CDR2 FQNEAQ (reference sequence). The CDR3 is 14 residues long. The chain's CDR3 is CASSLRGTNEKLFF. CDR3 sequence (DNA): TGTGCCAGCAGCTTACGGGGAACTAATGAAAAACTGTTTTTT.

This chain links TRBV28 with TRBJ1-3, with D possibly TRBD1 on 5 matching bases. The CDR3 spans 15 residues. Germline loops: CDR1 MDHEN, CDR2 SYDVKM. Trimming took 5 bases from V and 8 from J, leaving 19 bases between them. For the CDR3, the DNA is TGTGCCAGCAGTCCGCCCGTCTTGGGGCTTGACACCATATATTTT. Its protein is CASSPPVLGLDTIYF.

The J gene is TRBJ2-7, the V gene TRBV21-1; the DNA was not compared with TRBD2, the D call given in the table. TRBV21-1 is a recognized pseudogene. The length of the CDR3 is 16 residues. CDR3: CASSTRREGCPYEQYF. The CDR3 bases are TGTGCCAGCAGCACCAGGCGAGAGGGTTGTCCCTACGAGCAGTACTTC.